This passage covers 9 T cell receptor beta chains from one sample sequenced in a study of T cells expressing NK-cell markers. TCRdb reprocessed the 5' RACE reads and reports one entry per CDR3 protein, with no DNA. The table for this sample gives about 370,000 distinct CDR3 sequences. The sequencing sample was made of blood T cells: a sorted CD56 or NKG2C T cell subset, CD4+ or CD8+ T cells, or bulk PBMC T cells (not recorded which). The receptors stem from a woman in her forties or fifties in good health.

The V call is TRBV24-1, the J call TRBJ2-3; the D gene TCRdb calls, TRBD1, cannot be checked with no DNA. The length of the CDR3 is 13 residues. Looked up from germline, CDR1 is KGHDR and CDR2 is SFDVKD. This CDR3 reads CATASARTDTQYF.

This chain links TRBV7-3 with TRBJ2-5; TCRdb indicates TRBD1, and absent DNA this call remains unverified. Germline CDR1 and CDR2: SGHTA and FQGTGA. There are 13 residues in the CDR3. The CDR3 here is CASSSTGEETQYF.

The chain links TRBV5-1 to TRBJ2-2; TCRdb's D call of TRBD2 is untestable without DNA. Germline V gene lookup returns CDR1 SGHRS and CDR2 YFSETQ. There are 14 residues in the CDR3. CDR3 in amino acids: CASSFTSDGRELFF. The variable domain in full, with the rest retrieved from reference TRBV5-1 and TRBJ2-2, is KAGVTQTPRYLIKTRGQQVTLSCSPISGHRSVSWYQQTPGQGLQFLFEYFSETQRNKGNFPGRFSGRQFSNSRSEMNVSTLELGDSALYLCASSFTSDGRELFFGEGSRLTVL.

The chain combines TRBV5-4 with TRBJ2-2; lacking DNA, the TRBD2 call made by TCRdb goes unchecked. The CDR3 has 14 residues. Looked up from germline, CDR1 is SGHNT and CDR2 is YYREEE (reference sequence). The CDR3 loop reads CASSLREGIGELFF. The full variable domain, its missing parts supplied by reference TRBV5-4 and TRBJ2-2, is ETGVTQSPTHLIKTRGQQVTLRCSSQSGHNTVSWYQQALGQGPQFIFQYYREEENGRGNFPPRFSGLQFPNYSSELNVNALELDDSALYLCASSLREGIGELFFGEGSRLTVL.

This chain links TRBV20-1 with TRBJ2-7; TCRdb outputs TRBD1, but without DNA this stays unchecked. The CDR3 covers 12 residues. Germline values: CDR1 DFQATT, CDR2 SNEGSKA (reference sequence). This CDR3 is CSAREDRLGMYF.

The chain has TRBV12-3 or TRBV12-4 and TRBJ2-5; absent DNA, TCRdb's TRBD1 call cannot be checked. The CDR3 extends over 16 amino acids. The CDR3 here is CASRSNGPGSRETQYF.

V and J are TRBV12-3 or TRBV12-4 and TRBJ2-1. The CDR3 is 14 amino acids. CDR3 protein: CASSFARNHNEQFF.

V usage is TRBV5-1 and J usage is TRBJ1-3. CDR3 length: 15 residues. CDR1 is SGHRS and CDR2 is YFSETQ in the germline V gene. The CDR3 loop is CASSLGGPSGNTIYF.

The J gene is TRBJ1-5, the V gene TRBV4-2; TCRdb's D gene call, TRBD1, goes unchecked for lack of DNA. The CDR3 totals 14 residues. Looked up from germline, CDR1 is LGHNA and CDR2 is YNFKEQ. The CDR3 sequence is CASSYDLTGQPQHF.